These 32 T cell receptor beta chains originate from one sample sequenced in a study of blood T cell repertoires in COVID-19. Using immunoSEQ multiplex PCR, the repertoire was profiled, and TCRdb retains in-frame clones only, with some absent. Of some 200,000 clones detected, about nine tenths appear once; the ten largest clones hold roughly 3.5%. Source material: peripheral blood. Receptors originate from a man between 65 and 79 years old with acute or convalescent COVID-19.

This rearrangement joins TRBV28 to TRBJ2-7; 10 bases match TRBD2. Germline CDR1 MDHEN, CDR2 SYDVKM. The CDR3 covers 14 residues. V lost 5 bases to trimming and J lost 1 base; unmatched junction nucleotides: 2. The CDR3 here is CASSLAGESYEQYF. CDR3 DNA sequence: TGTGCCAGCAGTCTAGCGGGAGAATCCTACGAGCAGTACTTC.

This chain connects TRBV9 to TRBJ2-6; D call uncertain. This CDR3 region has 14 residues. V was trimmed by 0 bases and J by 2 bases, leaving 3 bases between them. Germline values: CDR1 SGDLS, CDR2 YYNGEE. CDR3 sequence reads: CASSVAAGANVLTF. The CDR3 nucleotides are TGTGCCAGCAGCGTAGCGGCTGGGGCCAACGTCCTGACTTTC.

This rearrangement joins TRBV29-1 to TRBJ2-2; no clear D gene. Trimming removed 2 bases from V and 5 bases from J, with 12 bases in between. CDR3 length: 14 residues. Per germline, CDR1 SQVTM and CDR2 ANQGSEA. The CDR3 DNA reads TGCAGCGTTGAACTGCAGGCTGCAACCGGGGAGCTGTTTTTT. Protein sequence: CSVELQAATGELFF.

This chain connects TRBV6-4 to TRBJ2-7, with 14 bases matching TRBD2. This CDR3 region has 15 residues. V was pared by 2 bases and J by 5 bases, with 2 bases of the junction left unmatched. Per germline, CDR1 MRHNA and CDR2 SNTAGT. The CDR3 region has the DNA TGTGCCAGCAGTGACGGGGGACTAGCGGGAGACGAGCAGTACTTC. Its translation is CASSDGGLAGDEQYF.

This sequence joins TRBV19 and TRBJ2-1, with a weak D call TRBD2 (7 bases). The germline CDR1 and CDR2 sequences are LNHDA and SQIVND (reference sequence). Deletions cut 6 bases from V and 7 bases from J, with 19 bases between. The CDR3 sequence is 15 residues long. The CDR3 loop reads CASSPSWGGGNEQFF. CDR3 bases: TGTGCCAGTAGCCCCTCATGGGGAGGGGGGAATGAGCAGTTCTTC. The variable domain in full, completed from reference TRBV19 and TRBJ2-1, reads DGGITQSPKYLFRKEGQNVTLSCEQNLNHDAMYWYRQDPGQGLRLIYYSQIVNDFQKGDIAEGYSVSREKKESFPLTVTSAQKNPTAFYLCASSPSWGGGNEQFFGPGTRLTVL.

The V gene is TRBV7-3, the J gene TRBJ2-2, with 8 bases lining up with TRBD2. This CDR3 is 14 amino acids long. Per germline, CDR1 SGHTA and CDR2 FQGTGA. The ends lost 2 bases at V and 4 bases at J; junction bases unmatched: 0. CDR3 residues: CASSLLAGTGELFF. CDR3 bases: TGTGCCAGCAGCTTACTAGCGGGCACCGGGGAGCTGTTTTTT.

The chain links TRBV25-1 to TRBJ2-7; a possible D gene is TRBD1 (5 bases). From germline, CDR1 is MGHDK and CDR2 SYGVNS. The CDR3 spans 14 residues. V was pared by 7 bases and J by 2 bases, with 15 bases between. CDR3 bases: TGTGCCAGCACCACCACAGGTTCTACCTACGAGCAGTACTTC. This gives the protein CASTTTGSTYEQYF.

CDR3 protein: CASSLGGSRNGRALFF. The CDR3 region has the DNA TGTGCCAGCAGCTTAGGGGGAAGTCGAAACGGGAGGGCCTTGTTCTTC. The rearrangement joins TRBV11-3 to TRBJ2-1, with TRBD2 matching over 8 bases. The CDR3 is 16 amino acids. Germline V lookup: CDR1 SGHNT, CDR2 YENEEA. The V gene end was trimmed by 1 base and the J gene end by 15 bases; junction bases not matched to a gene: 17.

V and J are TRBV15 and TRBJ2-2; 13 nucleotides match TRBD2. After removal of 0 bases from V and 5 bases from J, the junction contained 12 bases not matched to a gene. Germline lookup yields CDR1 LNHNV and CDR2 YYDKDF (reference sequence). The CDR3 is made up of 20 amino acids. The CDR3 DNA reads TGTGCCACCAGCAGAGAGGGCCCACTAGCGGGAGGGCCGGGGACCGGGGAGCTGTTTTTT. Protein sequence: CATSREGPLAGGPGTGELFF. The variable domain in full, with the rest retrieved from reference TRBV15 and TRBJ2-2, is DAMVIQNPRYQVTQFGKPVTLSCSQTLNHNVMYWYQQKSSQAPKLLFHYYDKDFNNEADTPDNFQSRRPNTSFCFLDIRSPGLGDTAMYLCATSREGPLAGGPGTGELFFGEGSRLTVL.

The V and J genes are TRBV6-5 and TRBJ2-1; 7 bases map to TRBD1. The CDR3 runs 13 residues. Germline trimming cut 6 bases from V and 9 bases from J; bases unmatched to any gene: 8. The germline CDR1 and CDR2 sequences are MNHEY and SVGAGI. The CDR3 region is CASSSTGRGEQFF. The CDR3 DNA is TGTGCCAGCAGCTCGACAGGGAGAGGTGAGCAGTTCTTC.

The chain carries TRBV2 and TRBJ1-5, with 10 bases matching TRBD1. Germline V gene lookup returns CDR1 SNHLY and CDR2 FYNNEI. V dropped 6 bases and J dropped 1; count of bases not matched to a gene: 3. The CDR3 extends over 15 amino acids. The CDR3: CASRGDRGSNQPQHF. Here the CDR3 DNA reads TGTGCCAGCAGGGGGGACAGGGGAAGCAATCAGCCCCAGCATTTT.

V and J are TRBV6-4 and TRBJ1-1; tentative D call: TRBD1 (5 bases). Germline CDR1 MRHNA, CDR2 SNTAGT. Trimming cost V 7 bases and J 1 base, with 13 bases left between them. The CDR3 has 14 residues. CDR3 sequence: CASNGTLSNTEAFF. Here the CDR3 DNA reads TGTGCCAGCAACGGGACTCTTTCGAACACTGAAGCTTTCTTT.

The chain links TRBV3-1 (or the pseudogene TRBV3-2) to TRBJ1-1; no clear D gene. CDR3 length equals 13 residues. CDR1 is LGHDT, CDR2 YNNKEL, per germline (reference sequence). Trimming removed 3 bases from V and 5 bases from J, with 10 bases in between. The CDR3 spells CASSQRQGTEAFF. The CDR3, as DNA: TGTGCCAGCAGCCAGAGGCAAGGAACTGAAGCTTTCTTT.

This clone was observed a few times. Here the CDR3 reads CASSDRRRQVTSNQPQHF. DNA for the CDR3: TGTGCCAGCAGTGATCGGAGGAGACAGGTCACCTCTAATCAGCCCCAGCATTTT. The gene calls are TRBV6-1 and TRBJ1-5; possibly TRBD1 for D (6 bases). The V gene's germline CDR1 is MNHNS and CDR2 SASEGT. Trimming shortened V by 3 bases and J by 4 bases, and 22 bases separated the two germline ends. This CDR3 region has 18 residues.

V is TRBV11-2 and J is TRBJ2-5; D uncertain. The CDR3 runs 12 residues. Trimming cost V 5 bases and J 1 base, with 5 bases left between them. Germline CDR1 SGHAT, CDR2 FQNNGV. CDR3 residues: CASSPSQETQYF. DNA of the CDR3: TGTGCCAGCAGCCCCAGCCAAGAGACCCAGTACTTC.

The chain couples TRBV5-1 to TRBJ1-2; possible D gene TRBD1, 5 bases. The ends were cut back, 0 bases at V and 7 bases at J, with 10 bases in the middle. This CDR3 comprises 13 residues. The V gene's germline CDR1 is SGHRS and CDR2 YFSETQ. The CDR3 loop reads CASSLGTGGGYTF. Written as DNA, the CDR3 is TGCGCCAGCAGCTTGGGCACCGGGGGTGGCTACACCTTC.

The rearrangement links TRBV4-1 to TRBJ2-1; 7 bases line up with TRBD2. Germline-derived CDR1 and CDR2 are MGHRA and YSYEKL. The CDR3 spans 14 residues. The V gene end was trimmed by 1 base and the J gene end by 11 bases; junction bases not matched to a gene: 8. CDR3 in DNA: TGCGCCAGCAGCCAAGGTAGTCTAGCGGAAAAGCAGTTCTTC. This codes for CASSQGSLAEKQFF.

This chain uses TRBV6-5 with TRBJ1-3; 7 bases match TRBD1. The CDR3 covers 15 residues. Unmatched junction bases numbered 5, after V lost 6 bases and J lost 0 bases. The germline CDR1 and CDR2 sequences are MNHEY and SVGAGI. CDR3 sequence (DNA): TGTGCCAGCAGGAGGACAGGCCTCTCTGGAAACACCATATATTTT. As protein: CASRRTGLSGNTIYF.

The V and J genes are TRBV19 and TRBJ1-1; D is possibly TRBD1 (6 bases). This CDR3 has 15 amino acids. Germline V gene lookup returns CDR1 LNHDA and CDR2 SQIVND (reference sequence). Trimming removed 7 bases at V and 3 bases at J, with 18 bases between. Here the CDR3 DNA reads TGTGCCAGTACAACAGGGTTTGTGGGGGACACTGAAGCTTTCTTT. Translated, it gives CASTTGFVGDTEAFF.

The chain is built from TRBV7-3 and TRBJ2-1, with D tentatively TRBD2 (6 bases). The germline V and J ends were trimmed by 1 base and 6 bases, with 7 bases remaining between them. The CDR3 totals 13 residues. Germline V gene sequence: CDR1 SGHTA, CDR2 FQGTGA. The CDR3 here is CASSLRTTNEQFF. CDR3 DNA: TGTGCCAGCAGCTTAAGGACTACCAATGAGCAGTTCTTC.

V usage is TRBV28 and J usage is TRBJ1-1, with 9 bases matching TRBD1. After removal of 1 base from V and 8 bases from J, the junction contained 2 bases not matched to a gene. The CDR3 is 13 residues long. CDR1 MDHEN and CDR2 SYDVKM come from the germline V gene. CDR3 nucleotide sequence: TGTGCCAGCAGTTTATCCGGGACAGGGGAAGCTTTCTTT. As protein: CASSLSGTGEAFF.

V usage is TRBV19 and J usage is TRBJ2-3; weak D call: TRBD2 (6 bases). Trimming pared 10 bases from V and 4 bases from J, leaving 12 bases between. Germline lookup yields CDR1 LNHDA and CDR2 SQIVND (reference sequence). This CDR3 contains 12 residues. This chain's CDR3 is CATDPGADTQYF. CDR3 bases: TGTGCCACCGACCCGGGGGCAGATACGCAGTATTTT. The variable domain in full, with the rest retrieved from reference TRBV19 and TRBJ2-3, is DGGITQSPKYLFRKEGQNVTLSCEQNLNHDAMYWYRQDPGQGLRLIYYSQIVNDFQKGDIAEGYSVSREKKESFPLTVTSAQKNPTAFYLCATDPGADTQYFGPGTRLTVL.

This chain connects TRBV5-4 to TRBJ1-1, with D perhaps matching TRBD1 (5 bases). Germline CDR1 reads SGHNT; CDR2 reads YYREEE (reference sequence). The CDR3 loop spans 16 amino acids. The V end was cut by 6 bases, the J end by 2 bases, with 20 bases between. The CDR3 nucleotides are TGTGCCAGCAACCGCCTGGGGGGGTCTTTAAACACTGAAGCTTTCTTT. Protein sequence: CASNRLGGSLNTEAFF.

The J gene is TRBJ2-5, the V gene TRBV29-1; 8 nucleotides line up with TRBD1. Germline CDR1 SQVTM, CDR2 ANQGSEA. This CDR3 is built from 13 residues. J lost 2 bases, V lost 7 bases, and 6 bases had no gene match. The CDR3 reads CSGGQGRQETQYF. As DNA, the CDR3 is TGCAGCGGAGGACAGGGTCGACAAGAGACCCAGTACTTC.

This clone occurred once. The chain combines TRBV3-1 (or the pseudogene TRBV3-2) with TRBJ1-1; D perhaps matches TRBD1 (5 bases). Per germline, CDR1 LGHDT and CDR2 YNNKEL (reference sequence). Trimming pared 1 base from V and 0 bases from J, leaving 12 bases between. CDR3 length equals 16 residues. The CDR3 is CASSQASGPLNTEAFF. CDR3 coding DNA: TGTGCCAGCAGCCAAGCGTCAGGGCCTTTGAACACTGAAGCTTTCTTT.

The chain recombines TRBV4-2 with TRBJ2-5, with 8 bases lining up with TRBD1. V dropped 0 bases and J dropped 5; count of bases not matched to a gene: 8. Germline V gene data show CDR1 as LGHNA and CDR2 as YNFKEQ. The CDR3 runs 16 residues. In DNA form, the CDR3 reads TGTGCCAGCAGCCAAGATCGCCAGGGGGCTGGGGAGACCCAGTACTTC. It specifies CASSQDRQGAGETQYF.

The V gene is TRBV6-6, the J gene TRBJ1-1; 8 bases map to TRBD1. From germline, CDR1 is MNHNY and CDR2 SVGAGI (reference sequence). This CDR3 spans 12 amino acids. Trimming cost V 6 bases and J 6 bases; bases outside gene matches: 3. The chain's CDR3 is CASRTGDAEAFF. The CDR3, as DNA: TGTGCCAGCAGGACAGGGGACGCTGAAGCTTTCTTT.

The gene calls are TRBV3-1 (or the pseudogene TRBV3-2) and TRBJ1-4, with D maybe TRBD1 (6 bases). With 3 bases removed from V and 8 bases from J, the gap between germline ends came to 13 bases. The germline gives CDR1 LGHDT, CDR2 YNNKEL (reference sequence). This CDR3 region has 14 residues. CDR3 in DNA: TGTGCCAGCAGCCACTCCAGGGGCGGGGAAAAACTGTTTTTT. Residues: CASSHSRGGEKLFF.

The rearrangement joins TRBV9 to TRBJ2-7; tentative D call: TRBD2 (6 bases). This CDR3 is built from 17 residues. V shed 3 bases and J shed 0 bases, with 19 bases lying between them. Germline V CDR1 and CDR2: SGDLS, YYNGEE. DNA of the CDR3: TGTGCCAGCAGCGAAACTCTCGGAGTGGGGGGCTCCTACGAGCAGTACTTC. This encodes CASSETLGVGGSYEQYF.

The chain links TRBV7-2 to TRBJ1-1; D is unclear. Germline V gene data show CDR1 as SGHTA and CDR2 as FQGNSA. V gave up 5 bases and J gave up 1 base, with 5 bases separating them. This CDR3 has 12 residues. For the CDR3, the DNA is TGTGCCAGCAGCCGACAGAACACTGAAGCTTTCTTT. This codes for CASSRQNTEAFF.

CDR3 nucleotides: TGCGCCAGCAGCTACTTCTCCTATAATTCACCCCTCCACTTT. The encoded protein is CASSYFSYNSPLHF. This chain links TRBV5-1 with TRBJ1-6, with D uncertain. V lost 3 bases to trimming and J lost 0 bases, with 4 bases between them. The CDR3 sequence is 14 residues long. The germline CDR1 and CDR2 sequences are SGHRS and YFSETQ.

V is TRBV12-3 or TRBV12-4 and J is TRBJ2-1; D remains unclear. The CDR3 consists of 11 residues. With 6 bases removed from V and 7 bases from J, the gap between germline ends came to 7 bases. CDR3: CASSDENEQFF. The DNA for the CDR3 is TGTGCCAGCAGCGATGAGAATGAGCAGTTCTTC.